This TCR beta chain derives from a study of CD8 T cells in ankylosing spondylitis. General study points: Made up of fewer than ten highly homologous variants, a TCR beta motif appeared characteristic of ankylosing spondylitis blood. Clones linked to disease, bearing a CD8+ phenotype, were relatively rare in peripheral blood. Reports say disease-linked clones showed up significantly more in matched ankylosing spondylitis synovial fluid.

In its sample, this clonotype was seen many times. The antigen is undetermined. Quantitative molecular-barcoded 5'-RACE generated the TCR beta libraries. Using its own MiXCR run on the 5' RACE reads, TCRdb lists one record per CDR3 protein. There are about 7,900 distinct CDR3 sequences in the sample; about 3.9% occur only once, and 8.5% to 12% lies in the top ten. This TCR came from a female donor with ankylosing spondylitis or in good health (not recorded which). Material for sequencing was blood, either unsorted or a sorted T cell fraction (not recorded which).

CDR3 sequence reads: CASSVKGTGGFTEAFF. The DNA for the CDR3 is TGTGCCAGCAGCGTAAAGGGGACAGGGGGCTTCACTGAAGCTTTCTTT. The chain couples TRBV9 to TRBJ1-1; 12 bases line up with TRBD1. The CDR3 totals 16 residues. V shed 1 base, J shed 4 bases, and the junction held 5 bases outside the gene matches. Germline V gives CDR1 SGDLS, CDR2 YYNGEE.